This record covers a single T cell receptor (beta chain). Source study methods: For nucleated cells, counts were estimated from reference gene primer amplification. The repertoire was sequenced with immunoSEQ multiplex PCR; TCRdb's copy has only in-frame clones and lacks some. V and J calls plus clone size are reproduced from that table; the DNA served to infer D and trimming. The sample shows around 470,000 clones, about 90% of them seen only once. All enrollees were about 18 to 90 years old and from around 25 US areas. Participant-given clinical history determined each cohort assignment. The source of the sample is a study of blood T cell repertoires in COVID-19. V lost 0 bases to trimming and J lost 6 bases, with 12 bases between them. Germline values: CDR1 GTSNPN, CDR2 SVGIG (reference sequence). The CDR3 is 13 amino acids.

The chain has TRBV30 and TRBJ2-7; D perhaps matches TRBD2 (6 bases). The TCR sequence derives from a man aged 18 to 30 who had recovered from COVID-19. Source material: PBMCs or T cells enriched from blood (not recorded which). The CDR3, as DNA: TGTGCCTGGAGTGTAGGAGGGGTGGGCGAGCAGTACTTC. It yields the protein CAWSVGGVGEQYF.